A selection of T cell receptor beta chains follows, all from one sample in a study of Ad26.COV2.S vaccination and SARS-CoV-2 variants. Produced via immunoSEQ multiplex PCR; TCRdb's table is partial and in-frame only. Counted here are about 350,000 clones, 88% occurring once; the ten biggest clones make up around 6.1%. The material was peripheral blood, obtained in a trial of Ad26.COV2.S vaccine versus placebo. These receptors were taken from a person aged 18 to 59 who received the Ad26.COV2.S COVID-19 vaccine or a placebo. CDR3s include the opening cysteine and the closing phenylalanine or tryptophan. The D gene is left open where the match is weak. The size field is filled for only some rows; it gives once, few, many or a size class.

j_call cdr3_length d_call v_call clone_size cdr3_nt cdr3_aa
TRBJ2-2 15 TRBD1 TRBV28 NA TGTGCCAGCAGTCCCATGGACAGGGTCGCCGGGGAGCTGTTTTTT CASSPMDRVAGELFF
TRBJ1-6 16 NA TRBV7-2 NA TGTGCCAGCAACCCGGACAGAAGCTCCTATAATTCACCCCTCCACTTT CASNPDRSSYNSPLHF
TRBJ1-4 13 TRBD1 TRBV25-1 NA TGTGCCAGCAGTGAATCGGGACAGTTGAAACTGTTTTTT CASSESGQLKLFF
TRBJ1-4 16 NA TRBV9 NA TGTGCCAGCAGCAAAGGATTCGGGTCAACTAATGAAAAACTGTTTTTT CASSKGFGSTNEKLFF
TRBJ2-6 15 TRBD1 TRBV19 NA TGTGCCAGTAGTGCGGACAGGGCTGGGGCCAACGTCCTGACTTTC CASSADRAGANVLTF
TRBJ2-7 14 NA TRBV7-9 NA TGTGCCAGCAGCCCCCGGGGAGGTAGCGACGAGCAGTACTTC CASSPRGGSDEQYF
TRBJ1-5 15 NA TRBV19 NA TGTGCCAGTAGTATAGAGGGGGAGGTCAATCAGCCCCAGCATTTT CASSIEGEVNQPQHF
TRBJ2-1 11 NA TRBV10-3 NA TGTGCCGCCCAGGAAAACAATGAGCAGTTCTTC CAAQENNEQFF
TRBJ1-4 16 NA TRBV7-9 NA TGTGCCAGCAGCTCGCAGGGCGGGGCGACTAATGAAAAACTGTTTTTT CASSSQGGATNEKLFF
TRBJ2-7 16 NA TRBV9 NA TGTGCCAGCAGCGTCTCCACTTTAGACGGAACCTACGAGCAGTACTTC CASSVSTLDGTYEQYF
TRBJ1-1 14 NA TRBV5-6 NA TGTGCCAGCAGCTGGGGGGGACTGAACACTGAAGCTTTCTTT CASSWGGLNTEAFF
TRBJ2-7 13 NA TRBV10-1 NA TGCGCCATCAATTCCTTCGGGGTGTACGAGCAGTACTTC CAINSFGVYEQYF
TRBJ1-2 14 NA TRBV6-2/TRBV6-3 once TGTGCCAGCAGTTACCAGCGGGGCCAGAATGGCTACACCTTC CASSYQRGQNGYTF
TRBJ1-1 14 NA TRBV11-2 NA TGTGCCAGCAGCCCCGGGACTCTGAACACTGAAGCTTTCTTT CASSPGTLNTEAFF
TRBJ2-5 16 NA TRBV7-6 NA TGTGCCAGCAGCTTAGGATCGGGCGGGCTTCAAGAGACCCAGTACTTC CASSLGSGGLQETQYF
TRBJ1-5 13 TRBD1 TRBV28 NA TGTGCCAGCGCTAAGGGACAGGATCAGCCCCAGCATTTT CASAKGQDQPQHF
TRBJ1-2 15 TRBD1 TRBV4-1 NA TGCGCCAGCAGCCAAGACCCAGGGGGCGCGAGGGGCTACACCTTC CASSQDPGGARGYTF
TRBJ1-1 14 NA TRBV2 NA TGTGCCAGCAGTACAGAGATGATGAACACTGAAGCTTTCTTT CASSTEMMNTEAFF
TRBJ1-2 15 NA TRBV7-9 NA TGTGCCAGCAGCTTACAGGGGAGGAACTTCTATGGCTACACCTTC CASSLQGRNFYGYTF
TRBJ1-5 14 TRBD1 TRBV2 NA TGTGCCAGCGGACAGGAGGAGAGCAATCAGCCCCAGCATTTT CASGQEESNQPQHF
TRBJ1-6 11 NA TRBV20-1 NA TGCAGTGCTAGCTTCGACGGGCCCCTCCACTTT CSASFDGPLHF
TRBJ1-3 14 NA TRBV7-3 NA TGTGCCAGCAGCTTGCGAGCAGGTGGAAACACCATATATTTT CASSLRAGGNTIYF
TRBJ2-1 13 TRBD2 TRBV7-3 NA TGTGCCAGCAGCTCCCTTCTCGCGGGAGGGAAGTTCTTC CASSSLLAGGKFF
TRBJ1-2 12 TRBD1 TRBV28 NA TGTGCCAGCAGTGACAGGGTGTCGGGCTACACCTTC CASSDRVSGYTF
TRBJ1-2 15 NA TRBV9 NA TGTGCCAGCAGCGTAGGGCAGGCCGGCGGTCAAGGCTACACCTTC CASSVGQAGGQGYTF
TRBJ1-1 13 NA TRBV5-4 NA TGTGCCAGCAGCTTGGACAGGAACACTGAAGCTTTCTTT CASSLDRNTEAFF
TRBJ1-2 15 NA TRBV6-4 NA TGTGCCAGCAGTGTCGAACAGGCGGGCAACTATGGCTACACCTTC CASSVEQAGNYGYTF
TRBJ1-1 14 NA TRBV30 NA TGTGCCTGGAAGTTGGGACCCGGGAACACTGAAGCTTTCTTT CAWKLGPGNTEAFF
TRBJ1-1 15 NA TRBV5-1 NA TGCGCCAGCAGCTTCGATCCGGATTTGAACACTGAAGCTTTCTTT CASSFDPDLNTEAFF
TRBJ2-3 15 NA TRBV4-1 NA TGCGCCAGCAGCCAAGACAGTGGGAGCGCAGATACGCAGTATTTT CASSQDSGSADTQYF
TRBJ1-5 15 NA TRBV7-2 NA TGTGCCAGCAGCTTACAACTGAATAGCAATCAGCCCCAGCATTTT CASSLQLNSNQPQHF
TRBJ1-5 12 NA TRBV7-8 NA TGTGCCAGCAGCCCCTACTCCCGGCCCCAGCATTTT CASSPYSRPQHF
TRBJ2-3 13 NA TRBV30 NA TGTGCCTGGACCAACCGGGACTCCGATACGCAGTATTTT CAWTNRDSDTQYF
TRBJ2-7 14 TRBD1 TRBV7-9 few TGTGCCAGCAGCTCCCGGGACAGAGCCTACGAGCAGTACTTC CASSSRDRAYEQYF
TRBJ1-1 14 TRBD1 TRBV6-6 NA TGTGCCAGCAGTCGACAGGGCGTCAACACTGAAGCTTTCTTT CASSRQGVNTEAFF
TRBJ1-1 14 NA TRBV5-5 NA TGTGCCAGCAGCTGGGGTGAGGGACCCACTGAAGCTTTCTTT CASSWGEGPTEAFF
TRBJ2-5 15 NA TRBV6-6 NA TGTGCCAGCAGACCTACAGGGCTTGGTAAAGAGACCCAGTACTTC CASRPTGLGKETQYF
TRBJ2-1 18 NA TRBV7-9 NA TGTGCCAGCAGCCCAAATGCCTACACAGGGACACCCTACAATGAGCAGTTCTTC CASSPNAYTGTPYNEQFF
TRBJ2-1 15 TRBD2 TRBV7-6 NA TGTGCCAGCGCCCTGAGCGGGGGGGCCTACAATGAGCAGTTCTTC CASALSGGAYNEQFF
TRBJ2-1 16 TRBD1 TRBV12-5 NA TGTGCTAGTGGTTTGGTTTTGAGACAGGGGGGCGATGAGCAGTTCTTC CASGLVLRQGGDEQFF
TRBJ1-5 15 TRBD1 TRBV19 NA TGTGCCAGTACTACCTTGACAGGGAGCAATCAGCCCCAGCATTTT CASTTLTGSNQPQHF
TRBJ1-1 16 TRBD1 TRBV5-1 few TGCGCCAGCAGCTTCGGGACAGGGGGCAGCGGCACTGAAGCTTTCTTT CASSFGTGGSGTEAFF
TRBJ2-5 16 NA TRBV5-4 NA TGTGCCAGCAGCTTGCGGGCGCCTCGGAGCACCAGGCCCCAGTACTTC CASSLRAPRSTRPQYF
TRBJ1-6 19 NA TRBV19 NA TGTGCCAGTCGGCCACTCATGGACCCTTCGGGACGGCTTAATTCACCCCTCCACTTT CASRPLMDPSGRLNSPLHF
TRBJ1-1 13 NA TRBV6-5 NA TGTGCCAGCACCATGGGGGGGTTCACTGAAGCTTTCTTT CASTMGGFTEAFF
TRBJ2-2 14 TRBD1 TRBV24-1 NA TGTGCCACCAGCGGGACAGGGAACACCGGGGAGCTGTTTTTT CATSGTGNTGELFF
TRBJ2-1 16 NA TRBV5-1 NA TGCGCCAGCAGCCCGCCGGGACGCATTCTTTACAATGAGCAGTTCTTC CASSPPGRILYNEQFF
TRBJ2-1 13 NA TRBV19 NA TGTGCCAGTAGTAAACTACAGTACAATGAGCAGTTCTTC CASSKLQYNEQFF
TRBJ1-2 12 NA TRBV5-1 NA TGCGCCAGCAGACCCGGGACAAATGGCTACACCTTC CASRPGTNGYTF
TRBJ1-1 14 NA TRBV19 NA TGTGCCAGTACCCCAGGGAGGGGGAACACTGAAGCTTTCTTT CASTPGRGNTEAFF
TRBJ2-2 19 NA TRBV7-2 NA TGTGCCAGCAGCGCAAAACCCGGGGCCATCAAAACGAACACCGGGGAGCTGTTTTTT CASSAKPGAIKTNTGELFF